Presented here are 29 T cell receptor beta chains from one specimen sequenced in a study of molecular identifiers for immune sequencing clone quantification. TCRdb reprocessed the PCR reads with MiXCR, giving one entry per CDR3 protein. This table has a few hundred thousand distinct CDR3 sequences, 25% appearing once. The sample consisted of naive CD8+ T cells from blood, with Jurkat cell RNA spiked in. Subset: FACS-sorted CD8+CD4-CCR7+CD45RA+ naive T cells. The source is a human donor in good health. Some libraries in this study had Jurkat cell RNA spiked in.

There are many counts of this clonotype. This chain uses TRBV30 with TRBJ2-4; maybe TRBD2 (5 bases). Trimming cost V 0 bases and J 6 bases, with 6 bases left between them. Germline CDR1 reads GTSNPN; CDR2 reads SVGIG (reference sequence). The CDR3 spans 12 residues. The CDR3 here is CAWSVEGNIQYF. CDR3 in DNA: TGTGCCTGGAGTGTTGAGGGAAACATTCAGTACTTC.

The rearrangement uses TRBV30 and TRBJ2-5, with D perhaps given as TRBD1 or TRBD2 (5 bases each). CDR3 length: 12 amino acids. V was pared by 2 bases and J by 5 bases, with 9 bases between. CDR1 GTSNPN and CDR2 SVGIG come from the germline V gene (reference sequence). The CDR3 is CAWSLGDETQYF. CDR3 in DNA: TGTGCCTGGAGTTTGGGGGATGAGACCCAGTACTTC.

This rearrangement joins TRBV20-1 to TRBJ2-5; D is perhaps TRBD1 or TRBD2 (5 bases each). V lost 1 base and J 9 bases, leaving 21 bases between the germline ends. Germline CDR1 DFQATT, CDR2 SNEGSKA (reference sequence). This CDR3 comprises 15 residues. The chain's CDR3 is CSARGSRDPRTAQYF. CDR3 sequence (DNA): TGCAGTGCTAGAGGGTCCCGGGACCCAAGAACGGCCCAGTACTTC.

Worth noting for this clonotype: One end of the junction is discordant with germline, which a read error may explain. The gene calls are TRBV5-3 and TRBJ2-3; D is unresolved. TRBV5-3 is classed as an ORF, of uncertain function. The CDR3 loop spans 18 amino acids. The CDR3 DNA is TGTGCCAGCAGCTTGGTTGTTTTCCTCCCAGGTCACACAGATACGCAGTATTTT. It is translated as CASSLVVFLPGHTDTQYF.

The chain carries TRBV14 and TRBJ2-3; D possibly corresponds to TRBD1 (5 bases). V was shortened by 3 bases and J by 5 bases, with 9 bases between the two germline ends. The CDR3 is made up of 13 amino acids. CDR1 and CDR2 (germline): SGHDN, FVKESK. The DNA for the CDR3 is TGTGCCAGCAGCCAGACAAGGGGAGATACGCAGTATTTT. Translation: CASSQTRGDTQYF.

CDR3 nucleotide sequence: TGTGCCAGCAGTTCCCAAACTAGCGGGACCGGCCAAGAGACCCAGTACTTC. This codes for CASSSQTSGTGQETQYF. The V and J genes are TRBV6-5 and TRBJ2-5; 10 bases map to TRBD2. The germline V gene has CDR1 MNHEY and CDR2 SVGAGI. With 4 bases clipped from V and 1 base from J, the junction kept 9 bases outside the gene matches. The CDR3 is 17 residues long.

This clonotype appeared a few times. The gene calls are TRBV7-9 and TRBJ2-5; maybe TRBD2 (5 bases). V was clipped by 4 bases and J by 5 bases, with 17 bases between them. Germline V gene sequence: CDR1 SEHNR, CDR2 FQNEAQ (reference sequence). There are 15 residues in the CDR3. The CDR3 DNA follows: TGTGCCAGCAGCTCAGAAGGGCTAGCTGGTGAGACCCAGTACTTC. Amino acids: CASSSEGLAGETQYF.

This clonotype was counted ten times or more. This chain uses TRBV9 with TRBJ2-3; the D gene is possibly TRBD2 (6 bases). V dropped 0 bases and J dropped 6 bases, with 14 bases sitting between them. CDR3 length equals 15 residues. In germline, CDR1 is SGDLS, CDR2 YYNGEE. This CDR3 reads CASSVASSGSDTQYF. As DNA, the CDR3 is TGTGCCAGCAGCGTAGCGAGTAGCGGTAGCGATACGCAGTATTTT.

As concerns this clonotype: Being one base from a much bigger clone, this may be a read error. This chain connects TRBV11-2 to TRBJ2-7; 8 bases line up with TRBD1. CDR1 and CDR2 from the germline V gene are SGHAT and FQNNGV. The CDR3 covers 15 residues. DNA for the CDR3: TGTGCCCGCAGCTACCTGGGACAGGTTATATACGAGCAGTACTTC. It translates to CARSYLGQVIYEQYF.

This clonotype turned up a few times. The rearrangement joins TRBV2 to TRBJ1-1; TRBD1 aligns across 8 bases. Trimming at V came to 9 bases and at J to 7 bases, leaving 7 bases not matched to a gene. Germline V gene lookup returns CDR1 SNHLY and CDR2 FYNNEI. The CDR3 loop spans 12 amino acids. In nucleotides, the CDR3 is TGTGCCAGAATAGACAGGGGAATTGAAGCTTTCTTT. Amino acids: CARIDRGIEAFF. The full variable domain, rest sourced from reference TRBV2 and TRBJ1-1, is EPEVTQTPSHQVTQMGQEVILRCVPISNHLYFYWYRQILGQKVEFLVSFYNNEISEKSEIFDDQFSVERPDGSNFTLKIRSTKLEDSAMYFCARIDRGIEAFFGQGTRLTVV.

This clonotype was recorded at least ten times. The chain has TRBV4-3 and TRBJ1-1; D gene unclear. The germline V gene encodes CDR1 LGHNA and CDR2 YSLEER. The CDR3 has 13 amino acids. Trimming removed 1 base at V and 5 bases at J, with 8 bases between. The CDR3 reads CASSQGLGTEAFF. The CDR3 bases are TGCGCCAGCAGCCAAGGTCTGGGGACTGAAGCTTTCTTT.

A remark on this clonotype: A junction end diverges from the germline sequence, so it may reflect a read error. The chain couples TRBV4-2 to TRBJ2-3, with 7 bases lining up with TRBD2. The CDR3 consists of 16 residues. Germline CDR1 LGHNA, CDR2 YNFKEQ. In nucleotides, the CDR3 is TGCGCCAGCAGCCAAGATTTTACTAGCGGCACAGATACGCAGTATTTT. As protein: CASSQDFTSGTDTQYF.

This clonotype has just a few counts. The gene calls are TRBV6-1 and TRBJ1-5; tentative D call: TRBD1 (5 bases). Germline CDR1 MNHNS, CDR2 SASEGT. The CDR3 is 18 residues long. Deletions cut 0 bases from V and 1 base from J, with 16 bases between. CDR3 DNA sequence: TGTGCCAGCAGTGAAGCGCTTCTGGGGGTAGTAAGCAATCAGCCCCAGCATTTT. Its translation is CASSEALLGVVSNQPQHF.

V gene TRBV25-1 combines with J gene TRBJ2-2; 7 nucleotides line up with TRBD2. CDR1 MGHDK and CDR2 SYGVNS come from the germline V gene. V dropped 2 bases and J dropped 7; count of bases not matched to a gene: 7. CDR3 length: 15 residues. In DNA form, the CDR3 reads TGTGCCAGCAGTGAAAGCCGGGAGGTCGACGGGGAGCTGTTTTTT. Its protein product is CASSESREVDGELFF.

The V and J genes are TRBV5-8 and TRBJ2-5; 10 nucleotides align to TRBD1. V dropped 2 bases and J dropped 4; count of bases not matched to a gene: 5. Germline loops: CDR1 SGHTS, CDR2 YDEGEE. There are 15 residues in the CDR3. The CDR3 is CASSLGTGALETQYF. The DNA of the CDR3 is TGTGCCAGCAGCTTAGGGACAGGGGCTTTAGAGACCCAGTACTTC.

This clonotype was observed at least ten times. The rearrangement links TRBV29-1 to TRBJ2-2; D not certain. Between the trimmed V and J ends, which lost 3 bases and 8 bases, there was a span of 13 bases. This CDR3 has 13 residues. Germline V CDR1 and CDR2: SQVTM, ANQGSEA. The chain's CDR3 is CSVESVGTGELFF. DNA of the CDR3: TGCAGCGTTGAGAGCGTCGGCACTGGGGAGCTGTTTTTT.

V and J are TRBV7-9 and TRBJ2-7; TRBD1 or TRBD2 may be the D gene (5 bases each). The CDR3 has 15 amino acids. The germline V and J ends were trimmed by 5 bases and 2 bases, with 16 bases remaining between them. Per germline, CDR1 SEHNR and CDR2 FQNEAQ (reference sequence). CDR3 DNA: TGTGCCAGCAGCCCAGGGACGGACCTTACCTACGAGCAGTACTTC. Translating it yields CASSPGTDLTYEQYF.

Here the CDR3 DNA reads TGTGCCAGCACCCCATGGAGTTTGGACGGGGAGCTGTTTTTT. Residues: CASTPWSLDGELFF. V usage is TRBV12-3 or TRBV12-4 and J usage is TRBJ2-2; D remains ambiguous. Trimming removed 7 bases at V and 7 bases at J, with 16 bases between. The CDR3 sequence is 14 residues long.

The table lists this clonotype with a few counts. J is TRBJ2-2 and V is TRBV27, with TRBD2 identical over 11 bases. V gave up 3 bases and J gave up 6 bases; unmatched junction bases: 6. The CDR3 has 16 amino acids. CDR1 MNHEY and CDR2 SMNVEV come from the germline V gene (reference sequence). The CDR3 coding sequence is TGTGCCAGCAGTTTCACCCGACTAGCGGGGTCCGGGGAGCTGTTTTTT. It encodes CASSFTRLAGSGELFF.

This sequence joins TRBV2 and TRBJ2-4; D gene unclear. The ends were cut back, 2 bases at V and 9 bases at J, with 17 bases in the middle. Per germline, CDR1 SNHLY and CDR2 FYNNEI. The CDR3 has 15 amino acids. CDR3 amino acids: CASSERSRLLGIQYF. Written as DNA, the CDR3 is TGTGCCAGCAGTGAACGCAGTAGGCTCTTGGGCATTCAGTACTTC. The variable domain in full, with the rest retrieved from reference TRBV2 and TRBJ2-4, is EPEVTQTPSHQVTQMGQEVILRCVPISNHLYFYWYRQILGQKVEFLVSFYNNEISEKSEIFDDQFSVERPDGSNFTLKIRSTKLEDSAMYFCASSERSRLLGIQYFGAGTRLSVL.

The J gene is TRBJ2-3, the V gene TRBV13, with a weak D call TRBD1 (5 bases). In germline, CDR1 is PRHDT, CDR2 FYEKMQ (reference sequence). V was cut by 7 bases and J by 0 bases, with 14 bases left in between. The CDR3 is 15 residues long. CDR3: CASKTARGSTDTQYF. The CDR3 DNA sequence: TGTGCCAGCAAGACCGCTAGGGGAAGCACAGATACGCAGTATTTT.

This clonotype has at least ten counts. J is TRBJ2-1 and V is TRBV6-5; no clear D gene. V was shortened by 4 bases and J by 10 bases, with 20 bases between the two germline ends. This CDR3 comprises 15 residues. Germline assignment: CDR1 MNHEY and CDR2 SVGAGI. The CDR3 sequence: CASSSYTYVVGEQFF. The CDR3 DNA sequence: TGTGCCAGCAGTTCCTACACTTACGTTGTCGGGGAGCAGTTCTTC.

The chain recombines TRBV19 with TRBJ1-2; D is unclear. The CDR3 loop spans 15 amino acids. From germline, CDR1 is LNHDA and CDR2 SQIVND (reference sequence). V dropped 6 bases and J dropped 4 bases, with 18 bases sitting between them. This CDR3 reads CASRPSPRAAYGYTF. CDR3 bases: TGTGCCAGTAGGCCCAGCCCGAGGGCCGCCTATGGCTACACCTTC.

V is TRBV10-3 and J is TRBJ1-1, with D possibly TRBD1 on 5 matching bases. This CDR3 spans 14 amino acids. Per the germline V gene, CDR1 is ENHRY and CDR2 is SYGVKD. V lost 3 bases and J lost 1, with 9 bases in between. CDR3 nucleotides: TGTGCCATCAGTGAAGTGGGGCCGAACACTGAAGCTTTCTTT. Translated: CAISEVGPNTEAFF.

Only one count was recorded for this clonotype. This chain connects TRBV7-9 to TRBJ2-1; a weak D match, TRBD2 (6 bases). The CDR3 is 12 residues long. CDR1 SEHNR and CDR2 FQNEAQ come from the germline V gene (reference sequence). Trimming took 10 bases from V and 12 from J, leaving 19 bases between them. CDR3 DNA: TGTGCCACCCGGGACTTTACCCATGCGCAGTTCTTC. Encoded protein: CATRDFTHAQFF.

The J gene is TRBJ2-1, the V gene TRBV28, with a possible D match to TRBD2 (5 bases). CDR3 length: 16 amino acids. V was clipped by 4 bases and J by 6 bases, with 19 bases between them. Germline V lookup: CDR1 MDHEN, CDR2 SYDVKM. DNA for the CDR3: TGTGCCAGCAGTTACCGGACTGAGCGCCTTTGCAATGAGCAGTTCTTC. This encodes CASSYRTERLCNEQFF.

A note on this clonotype: The conserved closing phenylalanine or tryptophan is absent in this CDR3, likely reflecting a read error. The genes are TRBV28 and TRBJ2-7, with D possibly TRBD1 on 5 matching bases. V lost 2 bases and J lost 5, with 10 bases in between. The CDR3 is 13 amino acids. Germline CDR1 and CDR2: MDHEN and SYDVKM. CDR3 in amino acids: CASSLQGTDEQYL. The DNA for the CDR3 is TGTGCCAGCAGTTTACAGGGTACCGACGAGCAGTACCTC.

The chain uses TRBV27 and TRBJ1-3; D remains unclear. In germline, CDR1 is MNHEY, CDR2 SMNVEV (reference sequence). This CDR3 spans 13 amino acids. V was cut by 0 bases and J by 4 bases, with 4 bases left in between. CDR3 in amino acids: CASSLSRGNTIYF. CDR3 sequence (DNA): TGTGCCAGCAGTTTATCTCGCGGAAACACCATATATTTT.

A few counts support this clonotype. The V and J genes are TRBV6-5 and TRBJ2-7; 7 bases are a match to TRBD1. Germline trimming cut 11 bases from V and 0 bases from J; bases unmatched to any gene: 10. The CDR3 sequence is 14 residues long. Germline-derived CDR1 and CDR2 are MNHEY and SVGAGI. The CDR3 is CACQPGQSSYEQYF. The CDR3 bases are TGTGCCTGCCAACCGGGACAGAGCTCCTACGAGCAGTACTTC.